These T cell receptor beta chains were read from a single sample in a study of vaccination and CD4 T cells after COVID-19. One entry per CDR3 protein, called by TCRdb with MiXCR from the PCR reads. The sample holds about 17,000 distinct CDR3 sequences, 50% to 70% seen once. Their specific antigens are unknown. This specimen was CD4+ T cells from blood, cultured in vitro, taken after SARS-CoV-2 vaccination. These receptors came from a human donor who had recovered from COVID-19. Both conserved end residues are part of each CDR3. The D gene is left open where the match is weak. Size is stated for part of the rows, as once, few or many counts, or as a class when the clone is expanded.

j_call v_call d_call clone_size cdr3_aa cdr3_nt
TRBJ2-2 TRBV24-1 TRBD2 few CATSDRLASGELFF TGTGCCACCAGTGATCGACTAGCCTCGGGGGAGCTGTTTTTT
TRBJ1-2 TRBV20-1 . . CSARRDTLGNYGYTF TGCAGTGCTAGAAGGGACACCCTAGGCAACTATGGCTACACCTTC
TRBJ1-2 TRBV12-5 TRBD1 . CASGLATGEAGYTF TGTGCTAGTGGTTTGGCAACAGGGGAGGCTGGCTACACCTTC
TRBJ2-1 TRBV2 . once CASSAGIQDNEQFF TGTGCCAGCAGTGCCGGGATCCAGGACAATGAGCAGTTCTTC
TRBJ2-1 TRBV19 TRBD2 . CASSIESGGIYNEQFF TGTGCCAGTAGTATAGAGTCGGGGGGGATCTACAATGAGCAGTTCTTC
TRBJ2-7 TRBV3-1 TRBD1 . CASSQSRDRLHEQYF TGTGCCAGCAGCCAATCCCGGGACAGGCTACACGAGCAGTACTTC
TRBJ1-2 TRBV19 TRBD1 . CASSRRQGPSDGYTF TGTGCCAGTAGTCGCCGACAGGGGCCTTCGGATGGCTACACCTTC
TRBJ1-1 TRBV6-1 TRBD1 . CASSPGTGGGFRTEAFF TGTGCCAGCTCACCCGGGACAGGGGGTGGGTTTCGCACTGAAGCTTTCTTT
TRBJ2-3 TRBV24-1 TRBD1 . CATSDAGTGGTDTQYF TGTGCCACCAGTGACGCGGGGACAGGGGGCACAGATACGCAGTATTTT
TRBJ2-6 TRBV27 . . CASRGGLGANVLTF TGTGCCAGCAGGGGGGGGCTTGGGGCCAACGTCCTGACTTTC
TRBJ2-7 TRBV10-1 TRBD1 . CASSGGQGPIYEQYF TGCGCCAGCAGTGGGGGACAGGGGCCAATCTACGAGCAGTACTTC
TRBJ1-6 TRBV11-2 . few CASSFSGDNSPLHF TGTGCCAGCAGCTTCTCGGGAGATAATTCACCCCTCCACTTT
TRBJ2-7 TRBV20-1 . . CSAVDRRKYEQYF TGCAGTGCTGTCGACAGGAGAAAGTACGAGCAGTACTTC
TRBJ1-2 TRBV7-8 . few CASSLSHGYGYTF TGTGCCAGCAGCCTAAGCCACGGCTATGGCTACACCTTC
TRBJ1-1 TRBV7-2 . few CASSPLGGSGTEAFF TGTGCCAGCAGCCCCCTAGGGGGTTCGGGCACTGAAGCTTTCTTT
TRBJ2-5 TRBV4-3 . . CASSQVRQQETQYF TGCGCCAGCAGCCAAGTACGACAGCAAGAGACCCAGTACTTC
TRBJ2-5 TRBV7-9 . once CASSSTAGRLIQETQYF TGTGCCAGCAGTTCAACCGCGGGCAGACTCATCCAAGAGACCCAGTACTTC
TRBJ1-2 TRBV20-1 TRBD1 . CSARPKTGGWYGYTF TGCAGTGCTAGACCAAAGACAGGGGGCTGGTATGGCTACACCTTC
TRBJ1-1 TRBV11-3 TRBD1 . CASSGGTGYTEAFF TGTGCCAGCAGTGGGGGGACAGGGTATACTGAAGCTTTCTTT
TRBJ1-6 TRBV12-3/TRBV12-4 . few CASSPGGGNNSPLHF TGTGCCAGCAGCCCCGGCGGAGGAAATAATTCACCCCTCCACTTT
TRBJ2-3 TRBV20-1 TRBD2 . CSATSGLADHRSTDTQYF TGCAGTGCTACCTCGGGACTAGCGGACCATCGTAGCACAGATACGCAGTATTTT
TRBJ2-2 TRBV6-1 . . CASSPRPVGELFF TGTGCCAGCAGCCCGCGTCCCGTCGGGGAGCTGTTTTTT
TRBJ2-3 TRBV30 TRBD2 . CAWSQTSGGLQPSTDTQYF TGTGCCTGGAGCCAGACTAGCGGGGGCCTTCAACCTAGCACAGATACGCAGTATTTT